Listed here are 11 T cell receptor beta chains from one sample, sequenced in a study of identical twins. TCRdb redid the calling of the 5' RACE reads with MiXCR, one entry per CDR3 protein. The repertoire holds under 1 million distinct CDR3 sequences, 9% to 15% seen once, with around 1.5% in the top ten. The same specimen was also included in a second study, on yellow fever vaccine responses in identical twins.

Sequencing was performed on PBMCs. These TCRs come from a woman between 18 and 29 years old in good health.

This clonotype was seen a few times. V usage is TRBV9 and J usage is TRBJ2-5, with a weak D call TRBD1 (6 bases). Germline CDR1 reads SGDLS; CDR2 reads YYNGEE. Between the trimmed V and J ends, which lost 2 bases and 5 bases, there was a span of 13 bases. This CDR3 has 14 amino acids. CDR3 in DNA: TGTGCCAGCAGCGTTTCACAGGGTCAGGAGACCCAGTACTTC. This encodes CASSVSQGQETQYF.

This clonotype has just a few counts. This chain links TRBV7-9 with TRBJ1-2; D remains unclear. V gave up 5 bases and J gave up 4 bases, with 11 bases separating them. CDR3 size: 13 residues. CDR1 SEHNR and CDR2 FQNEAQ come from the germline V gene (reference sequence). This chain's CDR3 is CASSQSRPYGYTF. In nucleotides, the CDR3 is TGTGCCAGCAGCCAGAGTAGACCCTATGGCTACACCTTC.

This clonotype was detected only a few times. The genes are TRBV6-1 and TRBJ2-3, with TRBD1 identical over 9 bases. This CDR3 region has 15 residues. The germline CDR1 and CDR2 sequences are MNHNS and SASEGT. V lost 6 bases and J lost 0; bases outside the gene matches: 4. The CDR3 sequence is CASREDRGSTDTQYF. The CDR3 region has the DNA TGTGCCAGCAGGGAGGACAGGGGAAGCACAGATACGCAGTATTTT.

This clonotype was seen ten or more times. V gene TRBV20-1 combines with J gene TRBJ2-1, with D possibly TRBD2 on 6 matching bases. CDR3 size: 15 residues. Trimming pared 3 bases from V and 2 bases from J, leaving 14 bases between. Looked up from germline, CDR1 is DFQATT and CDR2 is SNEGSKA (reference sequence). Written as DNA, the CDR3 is TGCAGTGCTAGTGGTAGCGGATCGCCCTACAATGAGCAGTTCTTC. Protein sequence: CSASGSGSPYNEQFF.

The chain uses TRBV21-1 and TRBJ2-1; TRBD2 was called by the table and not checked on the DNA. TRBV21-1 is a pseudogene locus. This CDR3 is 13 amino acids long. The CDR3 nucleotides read TGTGCCGGCAGCCGGTGGGTAGCGAATGAGCAGTTCTTC. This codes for CAGSRWVANEQFF.

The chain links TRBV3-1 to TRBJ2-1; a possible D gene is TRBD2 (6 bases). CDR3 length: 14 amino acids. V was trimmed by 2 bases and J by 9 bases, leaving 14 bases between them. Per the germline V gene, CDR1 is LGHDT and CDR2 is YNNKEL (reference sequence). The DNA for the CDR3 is TGTGCCAGCAGCCAACTCAGCTGGGGAGGTGAGCAGTTCTTC. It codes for CASSQLSWGGEQFF.

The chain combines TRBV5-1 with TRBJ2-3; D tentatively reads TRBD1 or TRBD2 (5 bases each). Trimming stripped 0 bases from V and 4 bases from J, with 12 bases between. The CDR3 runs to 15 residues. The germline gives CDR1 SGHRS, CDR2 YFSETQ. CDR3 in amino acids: CASSLDGKGSDTQYF. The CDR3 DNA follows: TGCGCCAGCAGCTTGGACGGGAAGGGGTCAGATACGCAGTATTTT.

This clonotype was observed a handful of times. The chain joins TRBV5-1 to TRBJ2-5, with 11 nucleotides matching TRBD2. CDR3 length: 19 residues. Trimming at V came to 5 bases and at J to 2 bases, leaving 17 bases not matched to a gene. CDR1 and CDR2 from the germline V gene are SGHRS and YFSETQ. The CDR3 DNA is TGCGCCAGCAGGTTCCACGCAAAGACTAGCGGGGTAAATCAAGAGACCCAGTACTTC. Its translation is CASRFHAKTSGVNQETQYF. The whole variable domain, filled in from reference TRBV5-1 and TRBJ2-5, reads KAGVTQTPRYLIKTRGQQVTLSCSPISGHRSVSWYQQTPGQGLQFLFEYFSETQRNKGNFPGRFSGRQFSNSRSEMNVSTLELGDSALYLCASRFHAKTSGVNQETQYFGPGTRLLVL.

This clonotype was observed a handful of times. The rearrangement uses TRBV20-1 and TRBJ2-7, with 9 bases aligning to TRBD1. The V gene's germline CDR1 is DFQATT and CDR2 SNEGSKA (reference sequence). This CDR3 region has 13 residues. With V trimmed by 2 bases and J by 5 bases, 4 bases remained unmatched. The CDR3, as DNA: TGCAGTGCTAGAAACAGGGGGCGAAACGAGCAGTACTTC. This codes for CSARNRGRNEQYF.

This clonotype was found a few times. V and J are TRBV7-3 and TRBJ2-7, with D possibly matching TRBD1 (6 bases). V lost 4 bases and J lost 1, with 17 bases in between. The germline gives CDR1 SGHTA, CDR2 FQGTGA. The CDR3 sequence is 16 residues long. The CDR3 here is CASSSNVGASSYEQYF. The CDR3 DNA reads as TGTGCCAGCAGCTCAAACGTGGGGGCTTCATCCTACGAGCAGTACTTC. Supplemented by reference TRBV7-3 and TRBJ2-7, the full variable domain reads GAGVSQTPSNKVTEKGKYVELRCDPISGHTALYWYRQSLGQGPEFLIYFQGTGAADDSGLPNDRFFAVRPEGSVSTLKIQRTERGDSAVYLCASSSNVGASSYEQYFGPGTRLTVT.

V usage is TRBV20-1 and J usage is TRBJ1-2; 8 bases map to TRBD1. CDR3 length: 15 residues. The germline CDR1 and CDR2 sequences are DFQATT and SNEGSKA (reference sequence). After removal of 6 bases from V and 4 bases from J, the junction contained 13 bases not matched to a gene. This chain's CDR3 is CSASAQAGGRYGYTF. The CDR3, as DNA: TGCAGTGCCAGCGCCCAGGCAGGGGGCCGCTATGGCTACACCTTC.